These 19 T cell receptor beta chains were sequenced from one sample in a study of blood T cell repertoires in COVID-19 (dated by TCRdb to about 2020). Libraries were made using the immunoSEQ multiplex PCR assay. TCRdb stores this immuneACCESS table with in-frame sequences only. Part of the clones is absent; in the studies checked, under half of the shortfall reflects unresolved V genes, and no reason is known for the rest. The sample contains 200,000 or so clones, roughly 84% of them found a single time. About 13% of the sample goes to the ten largest clones. Sequencing was carried out using peripheral blood. The receptors were gathered from a human donor in a cohort sampled during active COVID-19.

The chain links TRBV5-6 to TRBJ1-1; D is unresolved. CDR3 length: 12 amino acids. Trimming took off 0 bases at V and 4 bases at J, with 4 bases between the two ends. Germline CDR1 and CDR2: SGHDT and YYEEEE. CDR3 protein: CASSLEATEAFF. The CDR3 region has the DNA TGTGCCAGCAGCTTGGAAGCCACTGAAGCTTTCTTT.

V gene TRBV3-1 (or the pseudogene TRBV3-2) combines with J gene TRBJ2-7, with D possibly TRBD2 on 7 matching bases. The CDR3 is 16 amino acids. V was trimmed by 1 base and J by 0 bases, leaving 13 bases between them. Germline CDR1 LGHDT, CDR2 YNNKEL (reference sequence). CDR3 DNA sequence: TGTGCCAGCAGCCAAGGAGTAGGGGGGGGCTCCTACGAGCAGTACTTC. Residues: CASSQGVGGGSYEQYF.

This clone was seen a handful of times. The chain is built from TRBV6-5 and TRBJ1-4, with 8 bases lining up with TRBD1. Trimming took 0 bases from V and 7 from J; bases not matched to a gene: 7. The CDR3 has 16 amino acids. Germline V gene sequence: CDR1 MNHEY, CDR2 SVGAGI. In DNA, the CDR3 is TGTGCCAGCAGTTACTCGGCGGGACAGGAAAGTGAAAAACTGTTTTTT. Translation gives CASSYSAGQESEKLFF.

This clone was counted once. The chain couples TRBV2 to TRBJ2-3; 10 bases are a match to TRBD2. V dropped 4 bases and J dropped 2; count of bases not matched to a gene: 3. Looked up from germline, CDR1 is SNHLY and CDR2 is FYNNEI. The length of the CDR3 is 15 residues. The CDR3 DNA reads as TGTGCCAGCAGTGGTAGCGGGAGGATCACAGATACGCAGTATTTT. Translation: CASSGSGRITDTQYF.

The chain employs TRBV7-8 and TRBJ2-2; TRBD1 matches at 7 bases. This CDR3 is 16 amino acids long. The J segment lost 1 base and the V segment lost 3 bases, leaving 5 bases of the junction unmatched. Germline CDR1 reads SGHVS; CDR2 reads FQNEAQ. The CDR3 reads CASSLKRTGNTGELFF. The CDR3 DNA sequence: TGTGCCAGCAGCTTGAAAAGGACAGGGAACACCGGGGAGCTGTTTTTT. Complete variable domain (other parts from reference TRBV7-8 and TRBJ2-2): GAGVSQSPRYKVAKRGQDVALRCDPISGHVSLFWYQQALGQGPEFLTYFQNEAQLDKSGLPSDRFFAERPEGSVSTLKIQRTQQEDSAVYLCASSLKRTGNTGELFFGEGSRLTVL.

This clone was found once. This chain links TRBV6-4 with TRBJ2-7; 8 bases fit TRBD2. With 7 bases clipped from V and 4 bases from J, the junction kept 12 bases outside the gene matches. The CDR3 runs to 15 residues. Germline V CDR1 and CDR2: MRHNA, SNTAGT. DNA for the CDR3: TGTGCCAGCATGGGGGAGCCAGCGGGAGTTTACGAGCAGTACTTC. Its translation: CASMGEPAGVYEQYF.

This chain connects TRBV5-1 to TRBJ2-1; 10 positions match TRBD2. CDR3 length: 18 residues. With 1 base clipped from V and 0 bases from J, the junction kept 7 bases outside the gene matches. Per the germline V gene, CDR1 is SGHRS and CDR2 is YFSETQ. In nucleotides, the CDR3 is TGCGCCAGCAGCTTGAGGTGGGCTAGCGGGAGCTCCTACAATGAGCAGTTCTTC. Translation gives CASSLRWASGSSYNEQFF.

V usage is TRBV24-1 and J usage is TRBJ2-5; TRBD2 aligns across 8 bases. Germline CDR1 KGHDR, CDR2 SFDVKD. This CDR3 has 15 residues. V trimming: 4 bases; J trimming: 5 bases; junction bases outside the gene matches: 8. This CDR3 is CATSDPTSVQETQYF. Written as DNA, the CDR3 is TGTGCCACCAGTGACCCGACTAGCGTCCAGGAGACCCAGTACTTC.

The V call is TRBV5-1, the J call TRBJ2-3; 7 nucleotides align to TRBD1. In germline, CDR1 is SGHRS, CDR2 YFSETQ. Trimming at V came to 2 bases and at J to 4 bases, leaving 7 bases not matched to a gene. This CDR3 region has 15 residues. As DNA, the CDR3 is TGCGCCAGCAGCTTTAACAGGGGATTCGCAGATACGCAGTATTTT. Its translation: CASSFNRGFADTQYF.

V is TRBV4-1 and J is TRBJ2-7, with 7 nucleotides matching TRBD1. The V gene's germline CDR1 is MGHRA and CDR2 YSYEKL. The CDR3 covers 19 residues. The ends lost 0 bases at V and 2 bases at J; junction bases unmatched: 16. The CDR3 bases are TGCGCCAGCAGCCAAGAGGTCGGGCTTTGGGACAGTAAAACCTACGAGCAGTACTTC. Protein: CASSQEVGLWDSKTYEQYF.

This clone has just one count. This chain joins TRBV25-1 and TRBJ1-1, with unresolved D. The V end lost 5 bases, the J end lost 1 base, and 8 bases lay between the germline ends. The V gene's germline CDR1 is MGHDK and CDR2 SYGVNS. The CDR3 consists of 13 residues. CDR3 in DNA: TGTGCCAGCAGTAATGGGCGGAACACTGAAGCTTTCTTT. This codes for CASSNGRNTEAFF. The variable domain in full, completed from reference TRBV25-1 and TRBJ1-1, reads EADIYQTPRYLVIGTGKKITLECSQTMGHDKMYWYQQDPGMELHLIHYSYGVNSTEKGDLSSESTVSRIRTEHFPLTLESARPSHTSQYLCASSNGRNTEAFFGQGTRLTVV.

The chain is built from TRBV6-5 and TRBJ2-7, with a tentative D call TRBD2 (5 bases). The CDR3 spans 15 residues. Germline assignment: CDR1 MNHEY and CDR2 SVGAGI. Trimming took off 5 bases at V and 3 bases at J, with 17 bases between the two ends. Here the CDR3 DNA reads TGTGCCAGCAGTCCCTACAGCGGTCGAGGCTACGAGCAGTACTTC. Amino acid sequence: CASSPYSGRGYEQYF.

The chain uses TRBV30 and TRBJ1-5; possibly TRBD1 for D (5 bases). This CDR3 region has 13 residues. V lost 1 base, J lost 3 bases, and 7 bases lay in between. Germline CDR1 reads GTSNPN; CDR2 reads SVGIG (reference sequence). The CDR3 protein is CAWSGQNNQPQHF. As DNA, the CDR3 is TGTGCCTGGAGTGGACAGAACAATCAGCCCCAGCATTTT.

This chain joins TRBV5-5 and TRBJ1-1; D ambiguous. This CDR3 has 14 amino acids. Germline CDR1 reads SGHKS; CDR2 reads YYEKEE (reference sequence). The V end lost 0 bases, the J end lost 3 bases, and 9 bases lay between the germline ends. In DNA form, the CDR3 reads TGTGCCAGCAGCTTGGTGGCACGTTACACTGAAGCTTTCTTT. Encoded protein: CASSLVARYTEAFF.

The chain couples TRBV4-1 to TRBJ1-2; the match to TRBD1 covers 7 bases. Losses at the gene ends were 1 base for V and 5 bases for J; bases not matched to a gene: 1. The CDR3 has 13 amino acids. CDR1 MGHRA and CDR2 YSYEKL come from the germline V gene. CDR3 in DNA: TGCGCCAGCAGCCAAGGACAGGGATATGGCTACACCTTC. This sequence encodes CASSQGQGYGYTF.

The chain recombines TRBV2 with TRBJ2-2; perhaps TRBD2 as D (6 bases). Looked up from germline, CDR1 is SNHLY and CDR2 is FYNNEI. The CDR3 covers 15 residues. V was pared by 4 bases and J by 6 bases, with 15 bases between. The CDR3 here is CASSVEARRAGELFF. Written as DNA, the CDR3 is TGTGCCAGCAGTGTTGAGGCGCGGAGGGCCGGGGAGCTGTTTTTT.

The chain recombines TRBV30 with TRBJ1-3; D uncertain. From germline, CDR1 is GTSNPN and CDR2 SVGIG (reference sequence). The CDR3 contains 13 residues. The ends were cut back, 5 bases at V and 7 bases at J, with 15 bases in the middle. CDR3 in DNA: TGTGCCTGGTCGTTGACGGCGCGGAACACCATATATTTT. Translation gives CAWSLTARNTIYF.

The chain combines TRBV6-5 with TRBJ1-1; weak D call: TRBD1 (6 bases). V shed 7 bases and J shed 4 bases, with 13 bases lying between them. The germline V gene has CDR1 MNHEY and CDR2 SVGAGI. The CDR3 runs 13 residues. The CDR3 sequence: CASMSRGVTEAFF. CDR3 bases: TGTGCCAGCATGAGCAGGGGAGTCACTGAAGCTTTCTTT.

V and J are TRBV11-3 and TRBJ2-3; tentatively, D is TRBD2 (6 bases). Germline CDR1 reads SGHNT; CDR2 reads YENEEA. Deletions cut 5 bases from V and 2 bases from J, with 11 bases between. This CDR3 region has 14 residues. This CDR3 is CASSPGLTTDTQYF. The CDR3 nucleotides are TGTGCCAGCAGCCCGGGACTTACCACAGATACGCAGTATTTT.